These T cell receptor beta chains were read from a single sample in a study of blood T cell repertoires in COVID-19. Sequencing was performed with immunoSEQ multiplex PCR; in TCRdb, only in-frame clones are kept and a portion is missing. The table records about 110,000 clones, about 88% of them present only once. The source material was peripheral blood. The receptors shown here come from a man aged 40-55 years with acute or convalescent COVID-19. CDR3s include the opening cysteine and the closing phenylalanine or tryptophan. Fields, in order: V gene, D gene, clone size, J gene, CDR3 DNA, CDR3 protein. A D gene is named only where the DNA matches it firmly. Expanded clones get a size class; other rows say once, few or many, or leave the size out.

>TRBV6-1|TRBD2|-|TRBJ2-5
TGTGCCAGCAGTGAACAGGGAGGGGAGACCCAGTACTTC
CASSEQGGETQYF
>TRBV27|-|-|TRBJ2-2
TGTGCCAGCAGTTTGGCAGGCTTTGTCGGGGAGCTGTTTTTT
CASSLAGFVGELFF
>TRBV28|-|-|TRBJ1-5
TGTGCCAGCAGTTTCGGGGGTTCCTACAATCAGCCCCAGCATTTT
CASSFGGSYNQPQHF
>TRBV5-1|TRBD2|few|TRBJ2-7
TGCGCCAGCAGCTCTTTACTAGCGGGAGTAGAAGAGCAGTACTTC
CASSSLLAGVEEQYF
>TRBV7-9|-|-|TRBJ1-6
TGTGCCAGCAGTATGACAGGCTATAATTCACCCCTCCACTTT
CASSMTGYNSPLHF
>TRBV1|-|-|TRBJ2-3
TGCACCAGCAGCCAAGCCCCTCCTGGGCATACGCAGTATTTT
CTSSQAPPGHTQYF
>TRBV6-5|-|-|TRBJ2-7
TGTGCCAGCAAGGGGGGGCACTACGAGCAGTACTTC
CASKGGHYEQYF
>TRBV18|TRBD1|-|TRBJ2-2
TGTGCCAGCTCACCATTCCTCCCGGACAGGGACGGGGAGCTGTTTTTT
CASSPFLPDRDGELFF
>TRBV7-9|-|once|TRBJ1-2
TGTGCCAGCAGCTTAGCGGCGGCGGCTAACTATGGCTACACCTTC
CASSLAAAANYGYTF
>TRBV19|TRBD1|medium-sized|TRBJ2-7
TGTGCCAGTAGTGAGGGACAGAGCCCCGAGCAGTACTTC
CASSEGQSPEQYF
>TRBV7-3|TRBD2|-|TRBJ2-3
TGTGCCAGCAGCCGCGGGGAGGGGACTAGGCTGGTGGATACGCAGTATTTT
CASSRGEGTRLVDTQYF
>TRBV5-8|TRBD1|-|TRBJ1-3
TGTGCCAGCAGCTTGTCCCGGACAGGGTGGGGAAACACCATATATTTT
CASSLSRTGWGNTIYF
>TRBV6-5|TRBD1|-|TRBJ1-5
TGTGCCAGCAGGGGACAGGGCGGACAGCCCCAGCATTTT
CASRGQGGQPQHF
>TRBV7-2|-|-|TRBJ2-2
TGTGCCAGCAGCCCAGGGGTTACAGGGACCGGGGAGCTGTTTTTT
CASSPGVTGTGELFF
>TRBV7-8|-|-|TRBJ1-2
TGTGCCAGCAGCTTAGAGTCAGCTAACTATGGCTACACCTTC
CASSLESANYGYTF
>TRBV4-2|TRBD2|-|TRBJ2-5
TGTGCCAGCAGCCAAGAGGGACTAGCGGGGGGTGAAGCAGAGACCCAGTACTTC
CASSQEGLAGGEAETQYF
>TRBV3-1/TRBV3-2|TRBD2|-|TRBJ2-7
TGTGCCAGCAGCCAAGATCGGACTAGCGGTAAGCAGTACTTC
CASSQDRTSGKQYF
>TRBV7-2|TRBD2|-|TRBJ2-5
TGTGCCAGCAGCCTAGGGACTAGCGGGGGAGAGACCCAGTACTTC
CASSLGTSGGETQYF
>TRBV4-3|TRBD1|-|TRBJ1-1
TGCGCCAGCAGCCATCGCTTAGCGGGGACAGGGACCCTGAACACTGAAGCTTTCTTT
CASSHRLAGTGTLNTEAFF
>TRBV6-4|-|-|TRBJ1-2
TGTGCCAGCACCCAAGGCTCCGGGACTGCTAACTATGGCTACACCTTC
CASTQGSGTANYGYTF
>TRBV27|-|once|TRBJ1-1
TGTGCCAGCAGCTCAATGGGGGGCACTGAAGCTTTCTTT
CASSSMGGTEAFF
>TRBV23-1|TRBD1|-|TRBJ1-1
TGCGCCAGCAGTCAATGGACAGGGGGGAACACTGAAGCTTTCTTT
CASSQWTGGNTEAFF
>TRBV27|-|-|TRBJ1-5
TGTGCCAGCAGTTTCGGTTTTTATCAGCCCCAGCATTTT
CASSFGFYQPQHF
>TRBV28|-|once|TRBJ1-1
TGTGCCAGCAGTTCTGACAGGTGGAACACTGAAGCTTTCTTT
CASSSDRWNTEAFF
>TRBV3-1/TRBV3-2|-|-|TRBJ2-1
TGTGCCAGCAGCCTTTTAACAGACAATGAGCAGTTCTTC
CASSLLTDNEQFF
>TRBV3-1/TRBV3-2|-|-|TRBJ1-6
TGTGCCAGCAGCCAAGAATTGCAGGGCACCTATAATTCACCCCTCCACTTT
CASSQELQGTYNSPLHF
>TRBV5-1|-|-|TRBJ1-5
TGCGCCAGCAGCTTGTCAGGGGGCAATCAGCCCCAGCATTTT
CASSLSGGNQPQHF
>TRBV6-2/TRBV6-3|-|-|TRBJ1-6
TGTGCCAGCAGTTACTCCCAGCGGTCACCCCTCCACTTT
CASSYSQRSPLHF
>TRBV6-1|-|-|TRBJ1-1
TGTGCCAGCAGTGAAGGACCCCACAGAGGGAACGGTGAAGCTTTCTTT
CASSEGPHRGNGEAFF
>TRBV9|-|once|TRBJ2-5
TGTGCCAGCAGCGGGGGGGGCGGGTACCAAGAGACCCAGTACTTC
CASSGGGGYQETQYF
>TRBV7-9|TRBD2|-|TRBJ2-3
TGTGCCAGCAGCCCCGGGACTAGCGGGAGTATGAGCACAGATACGCAGTATTTT
CASSPGTSGSMSTDTQYF
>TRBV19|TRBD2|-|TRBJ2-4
TGTGCCAGTAGAGCGGGGGGAATCCCCTTAGGCAAAAACATTCAGTACTTC
CASRAGGIPLGKNIQYF
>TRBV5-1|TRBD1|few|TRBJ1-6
TGCGCCAGCAGCTTTGACAGGGTTGAAAATTCACCCCTCCACTTT
CASSFDRVENSPLHF
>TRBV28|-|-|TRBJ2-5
TGTGCCAGCAGTCCCTTGAACGGGAAAGAGACCCAGTACTTC
CASSPLNGKETQYF
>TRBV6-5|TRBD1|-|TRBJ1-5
TGTGCCAGCAGTTCCACCGGGACAGGGAATGCTCAGCCCCAGCATTTT
CASSSTGTGNAQPQHF
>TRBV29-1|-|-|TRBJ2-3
TGCAGCGTTGCGACAGCTGACCGGCTAGCAGATACGCAGTATTTT
CSVATADRLADTQYF
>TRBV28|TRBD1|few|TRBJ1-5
TGTGCCAGCAGCCGGGACAGCCTGACTCAGCCCCAGCATTTT
CASSRDSLTQPQHF
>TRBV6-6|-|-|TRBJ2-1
TGTGCCAGCCTGTCGGGTCATGAGCAGTTCTTC
CASLSGHEQFF
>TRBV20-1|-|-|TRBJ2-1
TGCAGTGCCGCTAGGGGCAATGAGCAGTTCTTC
CSAARGNEQFF
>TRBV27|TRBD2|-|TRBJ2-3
TGTGCCAGCAGTTTCGGTGGCGGGGGGACAGATACGCAGTATTTT
CASSFGGGGTDTQYF
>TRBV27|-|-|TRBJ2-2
TGTGCCAGCAGTTTTTCAGGACAGGGATCGTGGACTAGCGACCTGTTGTTGGCGTTTTTT
CASSFSGQGSWTSDLLLAFF
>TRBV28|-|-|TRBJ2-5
TGTGCCAGCAGTCCTAGCAGGGGCCAAGAGACCCAGTACTTC
CASSPSRGQETQYF
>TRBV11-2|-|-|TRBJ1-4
TGTGCCAGCAGCCGGTGGGGCATTAATGAAAAACTGTTTTTT
CASSRWGINEKLFF
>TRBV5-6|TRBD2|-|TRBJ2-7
TGTGCCAGCAGCTCCGGACTAGGCCTGGGAGAGCAGTACTTC
CASSSGLGLGEQYF
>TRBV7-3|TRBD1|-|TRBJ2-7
TGTGCCAGCAGCCCAGGACAGGGTTACGAGCAGTACTTC
CASSPGQGYEQYF
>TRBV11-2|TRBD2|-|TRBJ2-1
TGTGCCACCACCAATAGGCGCGGGGGGGCTGGAGCTGAGCAGTTCTTC
CATTNRRGGAGAEQFF
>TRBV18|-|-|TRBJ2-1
TGTGCCAGCTCACGGGCTGCCTACAATGAGCAGTTCTTC
CASSRAAYNEQFF